One T cell receptor (beta chain) is described in this entry. No cognate antigen has been identified for it. Base qualities are not recorded, but no much larger clone differs from it by a single base. The entry originates in a study of blood T cells in healthy people across ages (dated by TCRdb to about 2015). Background on the whole study: Template switching captured roughly one uniquely barcoded TCR beta cDNA molecule per two T cells in model experiments. Age-related changes in TCR beta repertoire diversity were measured in the study by deep sequencing normalized with unique cDNA molecular identifiers. The donors were divided into four age groups: young (average approximately 17 years), middle-aged (roughly 42), aged (about 60) and long-lived (82). For two donors (one aged 18 to 30 and one aged 80 or older), the study analyzed two additional independent replicas of 1 million unique cDNA reads from the same blood draw.

Systemically healthy Caucasian individuals from Russia, around 39 in total and aged about 6 to 100 years, were included as donors. About 9.1 milliliters of peripheral blood were collected from each donor into EDTA-treated Vacutainer tubes. Ficoll-Paque density-gradient centrifugation was used to isolate PBMCs, with at least 6 million per sample. Trizol reagent was used to extract total RNA from PBMCs, with at least 5.5 micrograms per sample. The percentages of naive CD45RAhigh/CD27high T cells were determined by flow cytometry on a PBMC aliquot from every donor. The research as a whole found: Total diversity estimates from one million sequenced T cells were considered lower bounds and underestimates. Since profiling was done on bulk unsorted PBMCs, naive and antigen-experienced compartments could not be conclusively compared. Compared with the aged group, more naive CD4+ T cells, fewer expanded clones and increased TCR diversity were shown by the long-lived group, suggesting age selection. Observed TCR beta diversity per million T cells fell roughly linearly with age, and a significant reduction was already apparent by age around 40. A strong correlation was found between observed TCR beta diversity and the percentage of naive T cells measured by flow cytometry. Because the CMV infection status of the donors was unknown, age-related changes in expanded clonotypes may potentially have been confounded.

Trimming costs V 3 bases and J 5 bases, and their ends lie 16 bases apart. The CDR3 runs 15 residues from the cysteine to the phenylalanine. The read is trimmed to its CDR3 DNA, 45 bases read in frame from base 1. The library came from 5' RACE. The sample was run on an Illumina HiSeq 2500. A second PCR of roughly 7 to 12 cycles was run with a J-beta primer mix and a sample-barcoded 5' primer. A template-switch 5' adaptor carrying 12 random nucleotides introduced a unique molecular identifier onto each TCR beta cDNA molecule. Each sample yielded at least 2.5 million CDR3-containing paired-end reads. All of the RNA was converted into first-strand cDNA using the Mint cDNA synthesis kit, with a TRBC-specific oligonucleotide serving as the primer. All cDNA was treated with uracil-DNA glycosylase and then went through a first 18-cycle PCR with the universal primers M1SS and BC2_uni_R. For the original study's pipeline: For normalization, 1 million high-quality reads were randomly selected from each sample, with every read carrying a distinct molecular identifier. Instead of being binned into consensus sequences, reads that shared molecular identifiers were thrown out. MiTCR, run with a Q25 quality threshold and the strictest error-elimination algorithm, handled CDR3 identification, clonotype clustering and error correction. A nonparametric unseen species model using Euler transformation provided a lower-bound estimate of total TCR beta diversity. TCRdb reprocessed the public reads (quality trimming at Q25 with fastp, clone calling with MiXCR) and kept in-frame beta chains. Rows are combined by CDR3 protein, so each entry shows the most common genes and DNA. The V and J calls were determined by TCRdb, not by the authors. The sample table shows some 760,000 distinct CDR3 sequences, and 20% to 25% are seen once. Jointly, the top ten make up 9.4% of the sample.

These data were likewise used in another study, on T cells of mothers and their children. That second publication adds: Nine systemically healthy Caucasian individuals, comprising three mothers and their six children, were included as donors. cDNA synthesis consumed the entire amount of extracted RNA, loaded at approximately 1.6 ug RNA in each 15 ul reaction. In the second PCR, sample barcodes and 2-4 random nucleotides were introduced via the M1S primer. More than 9 million TCR beta CDR3 reads were obtained from each mother, and about 3 million reads were obtained from each child. Thymic selection shapes the output of TCR recombination in a similar way in related and unrelated pairs, and inherited differences have a minor effect. Normalized repertoire overlap in related mother-child pairs was always slightly higher than in unrelated mother-child pairs, but the difference was never significant. Persistent microchimeric T cell clones were not detected, at a sensitivity of about 90 clones per million clonotypes. Deep NGS was used in the study to compare the TCR beta repertoires of mothers and children and to look for features that separate related mother-child pairs from unrelated individuals. On average, the children were about 12 +/- 4 years old, while the mothers were 40 +/- 4 years old. After adapter ligation was performed with NEBNext reagents, the libraries were sequenced on an Illumina HiSeq 2000 with 100+100 nt paired-end reads. To prevent cross-contamination, the mother and child libraries were prepared a month apart and were sequenced in separate runs. Each donor had between about 500,000 and 2,300,000 distinct TCR beta clonotypes identified. Naive TCR beta clonotypes were estimated from low-frequency clonotypes matched to each donor's FACS-determined naive share, without sorting.

The sequencing input was blood. This chain is built from TRBV12-3 or TRBV12-4 and TRBJ1-1; tentative D gene TRBD1, with 6 bases matching. The receptor comes from a boy aged 5-17 years in good health. The CDR3 region reads CASSFAWGAETEAFF. The DNA sequence follows: TGTGCCAGCAGTTTCGCGTGGGGGGCAGAGACTGAAGCTTTCTTT.